What follows are 9 T cell receptor beta chains derived from one specimen sequenced in a study of blood T cells in healthy people across ages. Through a sample-barcoded 5' primer and a J-beta primer mix, a second PCR was run for roughly 6 to 11 cycles. TCRdb processed the 5' RACE reads anew with MiXCR; each CDR3 protein has one entry. This table holds fewer than 900,000 distinct CDR3 sequences, 35% to 40% found once. Sequencing was carried out using blood. Receptors originate from a man aged 18 to 29 in good health.

This clonotype was seen a handful of times. This chain links TRBV5-1 with TRBJ1-1, with 7 nucleotides matching TRBD1. The ends lost 2 bases at V and 2 bases at J; junction bases unmatched: 6. CDR3 size: 15 residues. Per germline, CDR1 SGHRS and CDR2 YFSETQ. The chain's CDR3 is CASSFGTVTNTEAFF. The CDR3 nucleotides read TGCGCCAGCAGCTTCGGGACAGTAACCAACACTGAAGCTTTCTTT. Filled out from reference TRBV5-1 and TRBJ1-1, the complete variable domain reads KAGVTQTPRYLIKTRGQQVTLSCSPISGHRSVSWYQQTPGQGLQFLFEYFSETQRNKGNFPGRFSGRQFSNSRSEMNVSTLELGDSALYLCASSFGTVTNTEAFFGQGTRLTVV.

This clonotype turned up a few times. The chain is built from TRBV4-3 and TRBJ2-5; D possibly corresponds to TRBD1 (5 bases). CDR3 length: 13 amino acids. Trimming cost V 1 base and J 7 bases, with 10 bases left between them. The germline CDR1 and CDR2 sequences are LGHNA and YSLEER. Here the CDR3 reads CASSQGRGGTQYF. The DNA of the CDR3 is TGCGCCAGCAGCCAAGGAAGGGGTGGGACCCAGTACTTC.

V usage is TRBV6-5 and J usage is TRBJ1-5; 7 bases map to TRBD1. V dropped 6 bases and J dropped 5; count of bases not matched to a gene: 7. CDR1 is MNHEY and CDR2 is SVGAGI in the germline V gene. This CDR3 has 14 amino acids. The CDR3 here is CASSPGQAYQPQHF. The CDR3 region has the DNA TGTGCCAGCAGCCCTGGACAGGCTTATCAGCCCCAGCATTTT.

The J gene is TRBJ2-1, the V gene TRBV2; D gene uncertain. Trimming removed 8 bases from V and 11 bases from J, with 19 bases in between. In germline, CDR1 is SNHLY, CDR2 FYNNEI. The CDR3 sequence is 13 residues long. The DNA for the CDR3 is TGTGCCAGCGCTGCGGAAGCTCGGCAACAGCAGTTCTTC. Its translation: CASAAEARQQQFF.

This clonotype was seen ten or more times. This chain joins TRBV27 and TRBJ2-3, with 7 positions matching TRBD2. V was pared by 3 bases and J by 0 bases, with 6 bases of the junction left unmatched. Per germline, CDR1 MNHEY and CDR2 SMNVEV (reference sequence). The CDR3 contains 16 residues. CDR3 sequence: CASSFGGGRSTDTQYF. The CDR3 DNA is TGTGCCAGCAGTTTCGGGGGAGGGCGTAGCACAGATACGCAGTATTTT.

This rearrangement joins TRBV6-2 or TRBV6-3 to TRBJ2-5, with 13 nucleotides matching TRBD2. This CDR3 has 16 residues. V was pared by 7 bases and J by 3 bases, with 8 bases of the junction left unmatched. Germline assignment: CDR1 MNHEY and CDR2 SVGEGT. The CDR3 loop is CASMLGTSGAKETQYF. CDR3 nucleotide sequence: TGTGCCAGCATGTTAGGGACTAGCGGGGCGAAAGAGACCCAGTACTTC.

The rearrangement links TRBV6-5 to TRBJ2-7, with 8 bases that match TRBD1. The CDR3 sequence is 15 residues long. V shed 4 bases, J shed 0 bases, and the junction held 5 bases outside the gene matches. CDR1 and CDR2 (germline): MNHEY, SVGAGI. The CDR3 here is CASSWVQGASYEQYF. In nucleotides, the CDR3 is TGTGCCAGCAGTTGGGTCCAGGGGGCCTCCTACGAGCAGTACTTC.

V gene TRBV5-1 combines with J gene TRBJ2-1; no reliable D call. The germline V gene has CDR1 SGHRS and CDR2 YFSETQ. The CDR3 spans 13 residues. The germline V and J ends were trimmed by 5 bases and 10 bases, with 16 bases remaining between them. The CDR3: CASSTDTSKEQFF. The CDR3 DNA reads TGCGCCAGCAGTACCGACACTTCCAAGGAGCAGTTCTTC. Complete variable domain (other parts from reference TRBV5-1 and TRBJ2-1): KAGVTQTPRYLIKTRGQQVTLSCSPISGHRSVSWYQQTPGQGLQFLFEYFSETQRNKGNFPGRFSGRQFSNSRSEMNVSTLELGDSALYLCASSTDTSKEQFFGPGTRLTVL.

This clonotype was counted at least ten times. V is TRBV7-2 and J is TRBJ2-7, with D possibly matching TRBD1 (5 bases). The germline V and J ends were trimmed by 2 bases and 4 bases, with 9 bases remaining between them. The germline V gene has CDR1 SGHTA and CDR2 FQGNSA. The CDR3 length is 13 residues. The CDR3 DNA follows: TGTGCCAGCAGCTTATTGAGACAGTACGAGCAGTACTTC. It specifies CASSLLRQYEQYF. Full variable domain (remainder filled in from reference TRBV7-2 and TRBJ2-7): GAGVSQSPSNKVTEKGKDVELRCDPISGHTALYWYRQSLGQGLEFLIYFQGNSAPDKSGLPSDRFSAERTGGSVSTLTIQRTQQEDSAVYLCASSLLRQYEQYFGPGTRLTVT.